This T cell receptor beta chain came from a study of T cell repertoires in aging, cancer and after chemotherapy (dated by TCRdb to the late 2010s). Study-level background: Donors spanned six age groups from 30 or younger to 70 or older, with at least three individuals per group. To look at immunoaging and at how T cells reconstitute after chemotherapy, the study profiled TCR beta repertoires in peripheral blood from both healthy donors and cancer patients. The complete dataset included 8 million to 9.5 million TCR reads. Alongside some 96 healthy donors serving as a reference group, the cohort included roughly 220 cancer patients, of whom more than 90 had hematological cancers and about 130 had solid cancers. Control TCR repertoires from healthy donors were recorded over several months to years, and clear clonal overlap was observed across re-sampling. Findings and caveats that apply to the study as a whole: In both cancer cohorts, median generation probability rose over the chemotherapy interval, which suggests that the repertoire was reconstituted through rebound thymic output. Declining TCR diversity with age in healthy donors was mainly explained by loss of richness; in cancer patients, loss of evenness also contributed. According to the authors, the repertoire data do not allow conclusions to be drawn about immunological memory after chemotherapy. Significantly lower blood TCR diversity and higher clonality were observed in untreated patients with hematological or solid cancers than in age-matched healthy donors.

In the case of this clonotype: The target of this receptor is not known. Base qualities are not at hand, and no much larger clone is one base apart.

Genomic DNA extracted from peripheral blood, rather than sorted cells or RNA, was used as the source for amplification of TCR beta rearrangements. Using a mixed TRB-A/B primer pool, multiplex touch-down PCR amplified rearranged TRB sequences covering the V, D and J segments. Illumina adapters and sample indices were attached to the amplicons through two consecutive PCR reactions run with Phusion HS II polymerase. Amplicons were gel-purified using the NucleoSpin Gel and PCR Clean-up kit and were subsequently checked with Qubit and an Agilent 2100 Bioanalyzer. Libraries were sequenced on an Illumina MiSeq using 600-cycle, single-indexed, paired-end runs. As for the original processing: TRB sequences were processed with MiXCR versions 2.12 and 3.0.5. Each unique CDR3 nucleotide sequence was counted as one clone, and only productive sequences with at least two reads were retained. The repertoire metrics were Shannon diversity, evenness, clonality (defined as one minus evenness), and alpha-parameterized diversity profiles covering alpha 0 to 5. The IGoR algorithm was used to calculate generation probabilities of clones in the paired pre- and post-chemotherapy samples. TCRdb took the public reads, trimmed them with fastp at Q25, ran MiXCR for clone calling and kept in-frame beta chains. Records with the same CDR3 protein are collapsed into one entry carrying the most frequent genes and DNA. The V and J calls come from TCRdb's annotation, not from the publication. Counted in this sample were some 8,100 distinct CDR3 sequences; 45% to 65% of them appeared once. The ten most abundant clones make up 20% to 25% of the sample.

CDR1 SGHAT and CDR2 FQDESV were looked up in the germline V gene (reference sequence). The CDR3 numbers 13 residues from cysteine through phenylalanine. Only CDR3 DNA is held: 39 bases, read in frame from base 1. The trim is 8 bases for V and 0 bases for J, with a gap of 9 bases between the germline ends. Source material: blood. Recombination linked TRBV11-1 to TRBJ2-3; the D gene is not confidently resolved. This clonotype was obtained from a human donor in good health. DNA sequence: TGTGCCAGCGCCGGGCGGAGCACAGATACGCAGTATTTT. It translates to CASAGRSTDTQYF.